This TCR beta chain comes out of a study of cytomegalovirus exposure and HLA in healthy donors. Study overall: Later analysis reported that the 120 or so validation repertoires shared the platform of the 650 to 700 first-cohort repertoires.

Study conclusions and caveats: In the roughly 130 validation repertoires, a later analysis found that first-cohort TCR clusters tended to co-occur. Overall, approximately 150 TCR beta chains were annotated as cytomegalovirus-associated.

CDR1 is SGHRS and CDR2 is YFSETQ in the germline V gene. V dropped 4 bases and J dropped 1; count of bases not matched to a gene: 2. The CDR3 sequence is 14 residues long. As to this clone: Its target is unknown.

TCRdb's table, derived via immunoSEQ multiplex PCR, lists solely in-frame clones and lacks some. The sample holds more than 55,000 clones, about 93% seen once. Separate from the roughly 730-subject first cohort, the approximately 120-subject validation cohort was the one that the donors belonged to. The sample taken for sequencing was PBMCs. This sequence originates from a man between 18 and 29 years old in good health and CMV-seronegative. The chain employs TRBV5-1 and TRBJ2-7; the match to TRBD2 covers 10 bases. The CDR3 sequence: CASSSSGGSYEQYF. Here the CDR3 DNA reads TGCGCCAGCAGCAGTAGCGGGGGGTCCTACGAGCAGTACTTC.